This T cell receptor (beta chain) comes out of a study of T cells in Graves' hyperthyroidism and ophthalmopathy. The source material, RNA transcripts, was used to amplify TCR beta CDR3 regions. Carried out on the TCR CDR3, a first-round RT-PCR used the HTBI primer set. One entry per CDR3 protein, called by TCRdb with MiXCR from the multiplex PCR reads. The profile shows a few hundred thousand distinct CDR3 sequences, approximately 15% of them singletons. The CDR3 extends over 13 amino acids. Germline-derived CDR1 and CDR2 are LGHNT and FRNRAP. V gave up 6 bases and J gave up 5 bases, with 11 bases separating them. This clonotype appeared many times. The PBMCs were taken from under 12 ml of fresh peripheral blood.

This TCR came from a woman aged 25 to 39 with Graves' ophthalmopathy. V usage is TRBV12-5 and J usage is TRBJ2-1; D gene unclear. Material: blood. The CDR3 DNA sequence: TGTGCTAGTGGGGGCGGACGCCACAATGAGCAGTTCTTC. It translates to CASGGGRHNEQFF.